This T cell receptor (beta chain) was found in a study of human T cells and chemical hapten exposure. Study overall: 2% DPC applied to a roughly 2 cm by roughly 2 cm arm area sensitized donors.

Study results and limitations: Because all patients had alopecia, their immune responses might differ from healthy ones.

There are a few counts of this clonotype. Its specificity is not known. Library construction involved attaching unique molecular identifiers to individual cDNA molecules, which allowed quantitative, reproducible TCR counting. TCRdb redid the calling of the RACE reads with MiXCR, one entry per CDR3 protein. The repertoire holds fewer than 85,000 distinct CDR3 sequences, with roughly 10% as singletons. The V and J ends lost 8 bases and 1 base, in that order; junction bases with no gene match: 6. This CDR3 has 14 residues. Germline V gene lookup returns CDR1 LGHNA and CDR2 YNFKEQ. Time point specified: patch test 2, 6 weeks after DPC sensitization. This sample's treatment: therapeutic diphenylcyclopropenone sensitization with weekly scalp DPC. Unfractionated whole blood served as the source for total RNA extraction.

This chain links TRBV4-2 with TRBJ1-1; 8 bases fit TRBD1. The sequenced sample was whole blood, obtained in connection with sensitization to the hapten diphenylcyclopropenone (DPC). The sequence derives from a man aged 18 to 29 with alopecia areata. Some clones in this sample may be carry-over from other donors' samples. The CDR3 nucleotides are TGTGCCAGCGGGGGACAGGACCGGAACACTGAAGCTTTCTTT. Protein: CASGGQDRNTEAFF.